The clone carrying this T cell receptor beta chain was seen a handful of times. The target antigen is unknown. One entry per CDR3 protein results from TCRdb running MiXCR on the 5' RACE reads. Of 80,000 or so distinct CDR3 sequences detected, about 11% appear once; the ten largest clones hold around 12%. The data originate from a study of early T cells in non-severe SARS-CoV-2 infection. Study-wide background: Chains were not paired, and sequencing was done on bulk RNA from unsorted whole blood. Study-level results: The matching step, a VDJdb search, favored anti-spike CD8 responses and missed private and CD4 specificities.

Sequences were derived from whole blood, sampled at baseline. The sequence was collected from an adult who was a healthcare worker with PCR-confirmed SARS-CoV-2 infection or an uninfected control (not recorded which).

DNA of the CDR3: TGTGCCAGCAGCCCGGACTGGGGAATTCATAAAAAACTGTTTTTT. It is translated as CASSPDWGIHKKLFF. The V call is TRBV7-9, the J call TRBJ1-4; D is unresolved. Germline V gene sequence: CDR1 SEHNR, CDR2 FQNEAQ (reference sequence). V gave up 5 bases and J gave up 9 bases, with 19 bases separating them. The CDR3 is 15 residues long. The complete variable domain, with remaining parts taken from reference TRBV7-9 and TRBJ1-4, reads DTGVSQNPRHKITKRGQNVTFRCDPISEHNRLYWYRQTLGQGPEFLTYFQNEAQLEKSRLLSDRFSAERPKGSFSTLEIQRTEQGDSAMYLCASSPDWGIHKKLFFGSGTQLSVL.